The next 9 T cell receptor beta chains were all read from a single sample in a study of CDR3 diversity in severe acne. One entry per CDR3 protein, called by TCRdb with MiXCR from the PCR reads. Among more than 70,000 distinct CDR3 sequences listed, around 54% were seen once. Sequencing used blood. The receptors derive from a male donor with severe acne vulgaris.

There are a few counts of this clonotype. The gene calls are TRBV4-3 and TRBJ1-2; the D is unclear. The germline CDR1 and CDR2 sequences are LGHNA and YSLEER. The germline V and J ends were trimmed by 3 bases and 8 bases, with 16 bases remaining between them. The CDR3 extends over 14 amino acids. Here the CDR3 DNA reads TGCGCCAGCAGCCACCTGGACCCGGTAGACGGCTACACCTTC. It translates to CASSHLDPVDGYTF.

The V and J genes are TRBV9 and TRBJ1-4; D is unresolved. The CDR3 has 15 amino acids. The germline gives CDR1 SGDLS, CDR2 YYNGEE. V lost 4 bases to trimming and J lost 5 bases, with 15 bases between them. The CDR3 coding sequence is TGTGCCAGCAGCTTCTCGGACGGATCGAATGAAAAACTGTTTTTT. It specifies CASSFSDGSNEKLFF.

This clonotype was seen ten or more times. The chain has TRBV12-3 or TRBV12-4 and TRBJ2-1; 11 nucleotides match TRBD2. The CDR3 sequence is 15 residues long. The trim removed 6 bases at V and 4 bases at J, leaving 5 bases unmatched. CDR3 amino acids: CASRLLAGEYNEQFF. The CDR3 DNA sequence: TGTGCCAGCAGACTACTAGCGGGAGAGTACAATGAGCAGTTCTTC.

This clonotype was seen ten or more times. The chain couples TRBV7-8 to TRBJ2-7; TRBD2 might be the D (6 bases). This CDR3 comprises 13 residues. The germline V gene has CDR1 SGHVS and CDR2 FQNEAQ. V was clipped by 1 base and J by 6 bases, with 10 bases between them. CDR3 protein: CASSLGYSGEQYV. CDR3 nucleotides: TGTGCCAGCAGCTTAGGGTATAGCGGCGAGCAGTACGTC.

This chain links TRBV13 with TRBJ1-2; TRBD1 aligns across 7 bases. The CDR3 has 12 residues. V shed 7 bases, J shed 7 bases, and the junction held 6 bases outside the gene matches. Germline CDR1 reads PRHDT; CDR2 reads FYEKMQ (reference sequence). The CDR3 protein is CASKQGIGGYTF. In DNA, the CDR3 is TGTGCCAGCAAACAGGGGATAGGTGGCTACACCTTC.

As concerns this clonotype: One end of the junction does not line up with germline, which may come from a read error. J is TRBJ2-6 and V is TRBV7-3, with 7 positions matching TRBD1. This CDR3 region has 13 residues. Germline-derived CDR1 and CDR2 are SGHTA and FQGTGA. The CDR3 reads CASSIDRADVLTF. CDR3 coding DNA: TGTGCCAGCAGCATAGACAGGGCCGACGTCCTGACTTTC.

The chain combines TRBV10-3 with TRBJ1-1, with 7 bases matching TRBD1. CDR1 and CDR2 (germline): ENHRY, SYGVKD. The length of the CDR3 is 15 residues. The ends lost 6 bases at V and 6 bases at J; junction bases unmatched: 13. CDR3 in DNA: TGTGCCATCAGCCGTGATAGGGGGCAGAGGTCTGAAGCTTTCTTT. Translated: CAISRDRGQRSEAFF.

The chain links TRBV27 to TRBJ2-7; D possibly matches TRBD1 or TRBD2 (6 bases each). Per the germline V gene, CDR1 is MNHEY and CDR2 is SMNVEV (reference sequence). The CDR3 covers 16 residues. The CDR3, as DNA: TGTGCCAGCAGTCCCACCACGGGGGCGGGTGCGTACGAGCGGTACGTC. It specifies CASSPTTGAGAYERYV.

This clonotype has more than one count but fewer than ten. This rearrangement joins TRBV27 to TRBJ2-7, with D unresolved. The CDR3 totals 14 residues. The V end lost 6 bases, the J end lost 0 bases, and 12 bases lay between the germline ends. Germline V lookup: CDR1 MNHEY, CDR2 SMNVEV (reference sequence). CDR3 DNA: TGTGCCAGCAGGAGTCCCGGAAGCTCCTACGAGCAGTACTTC. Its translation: CASRSPGSSYEQYF.